These 2 T cell receptor beta chains were all obtained from the same sample, sequenced in a study of response to subunit inactivated influenza vaccine. Via MiXCR, TCRdb re-called the RT-PCR reads, giving one row per CDR3 protein. Among about 700,000 distinct CDR3 sequences listed, roughly 14% were seen once. The source was PBMCs from blood, collected roughly 2 weeks before vaccination. All receptors derive from a man aged 50-59 years who received an inactivated influenza vaccine.

This chain connects TRBV6-5 to TRBJ1-1, with D maybe TRBD1 (5 bases). The CDR3 has 15 residues. CDR1 and CDR2 (germline): MNHEY, SVGAGI. V lost 1 base to trimming and J lost 2 bases, with 11 bases between them. CDR3 residues: CASSYFQGFNTEAFF. CDR3 sequence (DNA): TGTGCCAGCAGTTACTTCCAGGGTTTCAACACTGAAGCTTTCTTT.

In the case of this clonotype: One junction end disagrees with the germline gene, perhaps due to a read error. J is TRBJ2-1 and V is TRBV7-7; unclear D gene. The CDR3 is 13 amino acids. The germline CDR1 and CDR2 sequences are SSHAT and FNYEAQ (reference sequence). The CDR3 loop is CASSLDASAEQFF. The DNA for the CDR3 is TGTGCTAGCAGCTTAGATGCAAGCGCGGAGCAGTTCTTC.